The 19 T cell receptor beta chains below all came from one sample that was sequenced in a study of blood T cell repertoires in COVID-19. The table came from immunoSEQ multiplex PCR; TCRdb's copy has only in-frame clones and leaves some out. This table has 200,000 to 300,000 clones, approximately 83% appearing once. The material sequenced was peripheral blood. These receptors were collected from a woman aged 80 or over with acute or convalescent COVID-19.

The CDR3, as DNA: TGTGCCAGCACCCAAGGAGGGATGGGGGGCTACACCTTC. Protein sequence: CASTQGGMGGYTF. This chain links TRBV12-3 or TRBV12-4 with TRBJ1-2; no firm D call. Trimming cost V 7 bases and J 8 bases, with 17 bases left between them. The CDR3 runs to 13 residues.

Written as DNA, the CDR3 is TGCGCCAGCAGCCTGACAGGGGACAATTCACCCCTCCACTTT. Translation gives CASSLTGDNSPLHF. The rearrangement uses TRBV5-1 and TRBJ1-6, with TRBD1 matching over 8 bases. CDR1 is SGHRS, CDR2 YFSETQ, per germline. J was trimmed by 7 bases and V by 4 bases; bases with no gene match: 4. The CDR3 length is 14 residues.

The chain links TRBV5-1 to TRBJ2-2; 7 bases map to TRBD1. The CDR3 extends over 15 amino acids. V trimming: 1 base; J trimming: 7 bases; junction bases outside the gene matches: 7. Germline V gene sequence: CDR1 SGHRS, CDR2 YFSETQ. CDR3 DNA sequence: TGCGCCAGCAGCTTGAACAGGGGAAGAGGCGGGGAGCTGTTTTTT. This encodes CASSLNRGRGGELFF.

This chain connects TRBV18 to TRBJ2-7; 7 bases align to TRBD2. The CDR3 contains 15 residues. Trimming at V came to 1 base and at J to 2 bases, leaving 5 bases not matched to a gene. Per germline, CDR1 KGHSH and CDR2 LQKENI. CDR3 loop: CASSPQPGGTYEQYF. The CDR3, as DNA: TGTGCCAGCTCACCACAGCCGGGGGGTACCTACGAGCAGTACTTC.

This clone was counted once. J is TRBJ2-7 and V is TRBV28; a possible D gene is TRBD1 (6 bases). CDR1 is MDHEN and CDR2 is SYDVKM in the germline V gene. This CDR3 contains 13 residues. The V end lost 10 bases, the J end lost 2 bases, and 15 bases lay between the germline ends. CDR3 sequence: CATLTGPTYEQYF. As DNA, the CDR3 is TGTGCCACGCTGACAGGTCCTACCTACGAGCAGTACTTC.

J is TRBJ1-4 and V is TRBV7-2; D gene ambiguous. V lost 3 bases and J lost 5, with 19 bases in between. The CDR3 length is 17 residues. Germline V gives CDR1 SGHTA, CDR2 FQGNSA. The CDR3 loop is CASSFGTEAIRNEKLFF. For the CDR3, the DNA is TGTGCCAGCAGCTTCGGAACTGAGGCAATACGCAATGAAAAACTGTTTTTT.

V gene TRBV3-1 (or the pseudogene TRBV3-2) combines with J gene TRBJ2-5; 10 bases line up with TRBD1. The CDR3 totals 16 residues. The V gene's germline CDR1 is LGHDT and CDR2 YNNKEL (reference sequence). V shed 4 bases, J shed 5 bases, and the junction held 10 bases outside the gene matches. This chain's CDR3 is CASSLIGQGVGETQYF. DNA of the CDR3: TGTGCCAGCAGCCTTATCGGACAGGGGGTAGGGGAGACCCAGTACTTC.

This chain connects TRBV2 to TRBJ2-7; D is possibly TRBD1 (6 bases). The germline V gene has CDR1 SNHLY and CDR2 FYNNEI. Trimming pared 1 base from V and 5 bases from J, leaving 9 bases between. The CDR3 totals 13 residues. The chain's CDR3 is CASSEVRGHEQYF. DNA for the CDR3: TGTGCCAGCAGTGAAGTCAGGGGACACGAGCAGTACTTC.

CDR3 DNA: TGTGCCAGCAGCCCAGCGAATGGCGGGGCGGGACAAGAGACCCAGTACTTC. This codes for CASSPANGGAGQETQYF. The chain recombines TRBV5-4 with TRBJ2-5; a possible D gene is TRBD2 (6 bases). Trimming left V 4 bases short and J 2 bases short, with 21 bases between. There are 17 residues in the CDR3. Per germline, CDR1 SGHNT and CDR2 YYREEE (reference sequence).

This clone was counted between two and nine times. The chain links TRBV18 to TRBJ1-3, with 9 bases that match TRBD1. The CDR3 runs to 16 residues. Per the germline V gene, CDR1 is KGHSH and CDR2 is LQKENI. V was clipped by 2 bases and J by 3 bases; unmatched bases: 5. This chain's CDR3 is CASSPSGTGLGNTIYF. The CDR3, as DNA: TGTGCCAGCTCACCATCCGGGACAGGGCTTGGAAACACCATATATTTT.

This chain connects TRBV3-1 (or the pseudogene TRBV3-2) to TRBJ1-2; 9 bases are shared with TRBD1. The CDR3 is 16 residues long. The V and J ends lost 4 bases and 2 bases, in that order; junction bases with no gene match: 8. Germline V CDR1 and CDR2: LGHDT, YNNKEL (reference sequence). CDR3 loop: CASSRGTGRANYGYTF. In DNA form, the CDR3 reads TGTGCCAGCAGCCGCGGGACAGGGCGAGCCAACTATGGCTACACCTTC.

This clone was counted only a few times. The chain carries TRBV28 and TRBJ2-1, with 7 bases identical to TRBD2. The CDR3 is made up of 13 amino acids. After removal of 4 bases from V and 6 bases from J, the junction contained 3 bases not matched to a gene. Germline assignment: CDR1 MDHEN and CDR2 SYDVKM. CDR3 in amino acids: CASSSPGGNEQFF. CDR3 DNA: TGTGCCAGCAGTTCCCCGGGGGGCAATGAGCAGTTCTTC.

V is TRBV30 and J is TRBJ1-1, with a weak D call TRBD1 (6 bases). The CDR3 totals 15 residues. V dropped 3 bases and J dropped 0 bases, with 14 bases sitting between them. Germline V gives CDR1 GTSNPN, CDR2 SVGIG (reference sequence). The DNA for the CDR3 is TGTGCCTGGAGATCCAGGGGACTACTGAACACTGAAGCTTTCTTT. Amino acids: CAWRSRGLLNTEAFF.

This clone came up a few times. V and J are TRBV29-1 and TRBJ2-2; a possible D gene is TRBD1 (6 bases). Deletions cut 6 bases from V and 5 bases from J, with 19 bases between. The CDR3 loop spans 15 amino acids. From germline, CDR1 is SQVTM and CDR2 ANQGSEA. Here the CDR3 DNA reads TGCAGCGTCAGGTGGGGGCGCAAATCGACCGGGGAGCTGTTTTTT. Translated: CSVRWGRKSTGELFF.

The CDR3 coding sequence is TGTGCCAGCAGTGACTCTAAGACAGGGGGCCCCTATGGCTACACCTTC. Its protein product is CASSDSKTGGPYGYTF. V is TRBV6-4 and J is TRBJ1-2, with 10 positions matching TRBD1. V dropped 0 bases and J dropped 4; count of bases not matched to a gene: 5. This CDR3 region has 16 residues. Germline CDR1 and CDR2: MRHNA and SNTAGT.

This chain links TRBV2 with TRBJ2-5; 10 bases match TRBD2. Germline-derived CDR1 and CDR2 are SNHLY and FYNNEI. V trimming: 7 bases; J trimming: 4 bases; junction bases outside the gene matches: 6. The length of the CDR3 is 14 residues. The CDR3 DNA follows: TGTGCCAGCATGAGCGGGGGGGCCCTAGAGACCCAGTACTTC. Residues: CASMSGGALETQYF.

The chain is built from TRBV10-3 and TRBJ1-6; tentatively, D is TRBD1 (5 bases). Trimming cost V 4 bases and J 6 bases, with 13 bases left between them. This CDR3 is built from 15 residues. CDR1 is ENHRY, CDR2 SYGVKD, per germline. The CDR3 reads CAISASSGGNSPLHF. CDR3 DNA: TGTGCCATCAGTGCATCGTCCGGGGGTAATTCACCCCTCCACTTT.

This clone was counted a few times. The CDR3 DNA follows: TGTGCCAGCAGACCCAGACAGGGATCGGTCGGCTACACCTTC. Amino acid sequence: CASRPRQGSVGYTF. This rearrangement joins TRBV28 to TRBJ1-2; 7 nucleotides line up with TRBD1. This CDR3 has 14 amino acids. V was pared by 6 bases and J by 8 bases, with 12 bases of the junction left unmatched. Germline-derived CDR1 and CDR2 are MDHEN and SYDVKM.

J is TRBJ2-1 and V is TRBV3-1 (or the pseudogene TRBV3-2), with TRBD2 identical over 12 bases. The CDR3 contains 15 residues. Germline CDR1 and CDR2: LGHDT and YNNKEL (reference sequence). Trimming cost V 6 bases and J 4 bases; bases outside gene matches: 4. CDR3 region: CASRLAGGKYNEQFF. The CDR3 region has the DNA TGTGCCAGCAGGCTAGCGGGGGGGAAATACAATGAGCAGTTCTTC.